Below, one T cell receptor (beta chain) is given with its context. As yet, its antigen is unknown. Clones were read by immunoSEQ multiplex PCR, and TCRdb kept only the in-frame ones, dropping some. Found here are roughly 2.5 million clones, roughly nine tenths of them singletons; the top ten hold around 0.14%. This specimen comes from a study of shared clonotypes between healthy human individuals. Findings and limits, study-wide: Despite large depth, rarefaction showed incomplete sorted-subset sequencing.

The sample taken for sequencing was naive CD4+ T cells sorted from blood. The subset: CD45RA+ positively selected. The sequence was collected from a man aged 18 to 30 in good health.

The CDR3 loop reads CAIKTGTDTQYF. CDR3 bases: TGTGCCATCAAGACTGGCACAGATACGCAGTATTTT. The rearrangement joins TRBV10-3 to TRBJ2-3; D uncertain. CDR3 length: 12 amino acids. Trimming removed 7 bases from V and 1 base from J, with 6 bases in between. Germline-derived CDR1 and CDR2 are ENHRY and SYGVKD.